The 29 T cell receptor beta chains in this list originate from one sample, sequenced in a study of blood T cell repertoires in COVID-19. TCRdb's copy holds only in-frame clones and misses some; the assay was immunoSEQ multiplex PCR. The sample gives 200,000 to 250,000 clones, less than 90% of which show up once; about 1.8% is in the top ten. The specimen sequenced was peripheral blood. The receptors derive from a man in his sixties or seventies with acute or convalescent COVID-19.

The V call is TRBV7-2, the J call TRBJ2-7; 8 positions agree with TRBD2. This CDR3 is 14 amino acids long. CDR1 SGHTA and CDR2 FQGNSA come from the germline V gene. V lost 5 bases to trimming and J lost 4 bases; unmatched junction nucleotides: 7. CDR3 bases: TGTGCCAGCAGCCGTAGCGGGATTGGGTACGAGCAGTACTTC. It codes for CASSRSGIGYEQYF.

V and J are TRBV9 and TRBJ2-2; TRBD1 agrees at 8 bases. Germline lookup yields CDR1 SGDLS and CDR2 YYNGEE. The CDR3 consists of 17 residues. Trimming at V came to 1 base and at J to 2 bases, leaving 7 bases not matched to a gene. Written as DNA, the CDR3 is TGTGCCAGCAGCGTAACGGGACAGGCCCCCAACACCGGGGAGCTGTTTTTT. Translated: CASSVTGQAPNTGELFF.

The chain has TRBV18 and TRBJ1-1; no definite D call. The CDR3 runs 13 residues. Trimming pared 5 bases from V and 7 bases from J, leaving 14 bases between. Germline V CDR1 and CDR2: KGHSH, LQKENI. The CDR3 sequence is CASSGLRDGEAFF. The CDR3 coding sequence is TGTGCCAGCTCAGGCTTGAGGGATGGTGAAGCTTTCTTT.

CDR3 sequence reads: CASSPRDREGSPLHF. The CDR3 nucleotides read TGTGCCAGCAGCCCTCGGGACAGGGAGGGATCACCCCTCCACTTT. V gene TRBV9 combines with J gene TRBJ1-6; 9 nucleotides match TRBD1. Trimming cost V 4 bases and J 10 bases; bases outside gene matches: 9. The CDR3 covers 15 residues. In germline, CDR1 is SGDLS, CDR2 YYNGEE. Together with reference TRBV9 and TRBJ1-6, the CDR3 gives the full variable domain: DSGVTQTPKHLITATGQRVTLRCSPRSGDLSVYWYQQSLDQGLQFLIQYYNGEERAKGNILERFSAQQFPDLHSELNLSSLELGDSALYFCASSPRDREGSPLHFGNGTRLTVT.

This chain uses TRBV7-3 with TRBJ2-1, with 11 bases lining up with TRBD2. Trimming removed 5 bases from V and 6 bases from J; junction bases left unmatched: 9. The CDR3 covers 16 residues. The germline V gene encodes CDR1 SGHTA and CDR2 FQGTGA. CDR3 DNA sequence: TGTGCCAGCAGCCCCTATAGCGGGAGGGTTCGCAATGAGCAGTTCTTC. Its translation: CASSPYSGRVRNEQFF.

CDR3: CAISGRGENEKLFF. CDR3 coding DNA: TGTGCCATCAGTGGAAGGGGCGAAAATGAAAAACTGTTTTTT. The chain carries TRBV10-3 and TRBJ1-4; maybe TRBD1 (5 bases). This CDR3 spans 14 amino acids. Between the trimmed V and J ends, which lost 4 bases and 5 bases, there was a span of 11 bases. The V gene's germline CDR1 is ENHRY and CDR2 SYGVKD.

This sequence joins TRBV24-1 and TRBJ2-5; the match to TRBD2 covers 13 bases. V lost 5 bases, J lost 1 base, and 9 bases stayed unmatched. Germline CDR1 reads KGHDR; CDR2 reads SFDVKD. The CDR3 consists of 18 residues. CDR3 loop: CATSVGGGLAGIQETQYF. As DNA, the CDR3 is TGTGCCACCAGTGTGGGGGGGGGACTAGCGGGGATCCAAGAGACCCAGTACTTC.

This clone was seen a few times. The chain joins TRBV6-5 to TRBJ1-3; D is ambiguous. The CDR3 length is 15 residues. V lost 6 bases to trimming and J lost 0 bases, with 12 bases between them. Per germline, CDR1 MNHEY and CDR2 SVGAGI. The CDR3 DNA sequence: TGTGCCAGCAGAAAAGGACTGGACTCTGGAAACACCATATATTTT. Its translation is CASRKGLDSGNTIYF.

The CDR3 DNA follows: TGTGCCAGCAGCACTTCCGTTAGTACAGGGGGAAGCGGGGAGCTGTTTTTT. This encodes CASSTSVSTGGSGELFF. This chain joins TRBV7-2 and TRBJ2-2, with 8 positions matching TRBD1. The trim removed 5 bases at V and 7 bases at J, leaving 15 bases unmatched. Germline assignment: CDR1 SGHTA and CDR2 FQGNSA. This CDR3 is 17 amino acids long.

The V call is TRBV4-1, the J call TRBJ1-1; tentative D call: TRBD1 (5 bases). CDR1 is MGHRA, CDR2 YSYEKL, per germline. V was pared by 2 bases and J by 1 base, with 8 bases between. The CDR3 consists of 14 residues. For the CDR3, the DNA is TGCGCCAGCAGCCAACAGGGTTGGAACACTGAAGCTTTCTTT. This encodes CASSQQGWNTEAFF.

The J gene is TRBJ1-4, the V gene TRBV7-2; D not resolved. The CDR3 spans 15 residues. The V and J ends lost 2 bases and 7 bases respectively, with 14 bases between them. Germline CDR1 is SGHTA and CDR2 is FQGNSA. This chain's CDR3 is CASSLLTGFGEKLFF. The CDR3 bases are TGTGCCAGCAGCTTACTGACCGGGTTCGGTGAAAAACTGTTTTTT.

This chain connects TRBV19 to TRBJ1-5, with D perhaps matching TRBD1 (5 bases). Germline values: CDR1 LNHDA, CDR2 SQIVND (reference sequence). The V end was cut by 3 bases, the J end by 3 bases, with 9 bases between. This CDR3 has 14 residues. The CDR3 bases are TGTGCCAGTAGTATCTCAGGGAACAATCAGCCCCAGCATTTT. This codes for CASSISGNNQPQHF.

This clone was seen only a few times. The CDR3 nucleotides read TGTGCCAGCAGCGTAGCTCCCCTGGGACTAGCGGGGGGGAGCTCCTACAATGAGCAGTTCTTC. Translation: CASSVAPLGLAGGSSYNEQFF. The chain recombines TRBV9 with TRBJ2-1; 16 positions match TRBD2. There are 21 residues in the CDR3. Per the germline V gene, CDR1 is SGDLS and CDR2 is YYNGEE. After removal of 0 bases from V and 0 bases from J, the junction contained 9 bases not matched to a gene.

The J gene is TRBJ2-5, the V gene TRBV6-5; tentative D call: TRBD1 (6 bases). This CDR3 spans 12 amino acids. V gave up 8 bases and J gave up 6 bases, with 13 bases separating them. The germline gives CDR1 MNHEY, CDR2 SVGAGI. The CDR3 sequence is CASAEQGQTQYF. The CDR3 DNA follows: TGTGCCAGCGCCGAACAGGGCCAGACCCAGTACTTC.

The chain recombines TRBV11-2 with TRBJ2-7, with D maybe TRBD2 (5 bases). The V and J ends lost 8 bases and 2 bases respectively, with 13 bases between them. The CDR3 runs to 13 residues. Germline V lookup: CDR1 SGHAT, CDR2 FQNNGV. CDR3 sequence (DNA): TGTGCCAGCGCTAGTGGGAGTACCTACGAGCAGTACTTC. Protein: CASASGSTYEQYF.

This rearrangement joins TRBV2 to TRBJ1-5; a possible D gene is TRBD1 (6 bases). The CDR3 loop spans 15 amino acids. From germline, CDR1 is SNHLY and CDR2 FYNNEI. Trimming took 6 bases from V and 0 from J, leaving 12 bases between them. CDR3 protein: CASRRRTDSNQPQHF. The CDR3 DNA reads as TGTGCCAGCAGAAGGCGGACAGATAGCAATCAGCCCCAGCATTTT.

This chain joins TRBV19 and TRBJ1-5; 11 bases align to TRBD1. V shed 4 bases, J shed 6 bases, and the junction held 5 bases outside the gene matches. Germline V gene lookup returns CDR1 LNHDA and CDR2 SQIVND (reference sequence). The CDR3 extends over 15 amino acids. CDR3 DNA sequence: TGTGCCAGTAGTAACGGACAGGGGGCAGGTCAGCCCCAGCATTTT. Encoded protein: CASSNGQGAGQPQHF. The full variable domain, rest sourced from reference TRBV19 and TRBJ1-5, is DGGITQSPKYLFRKEGQNVTLSCEQNLNHDAMYWYRQDPGQGLRLIYYSQIVNDFQKGDIAEGYSVSREKKESFPLTVTSAQKNPTAFYLCASSNGQGAGQPQHFGDGTRLSIL.

V gene TRBV10-1 combines with J gene TRBJ2-5, with D possibly TRBD2 on 5 matching bases. This CDR3 has 15 residues. The germline gives CDR1 WNHNN, CDR2 SYGVQD (reference sequence). V was cut by 0 bases and J by 3 bases, with 11 bases left in between. The CDR3 loop is CASSESDWSKETQYF. The CDR3 DNA reads TGCGCCAGCAGTGAGTCGGACTGGTCGAAAGAGACCCAGTACTTC.

The chain joins TRBV7-9 to TRBJ2-1; 8 positions match TRBD1. V shed 1 base, J shed 2 bases, and the junction held 1 base outside the gene matches. Germline-derived CDR1 and CDR2 are SEHNR and FQNEAQ (reference sequence). The CDR3 length is 15 residues. The CDR3 DNA is TGTGCCAGCAGCTTAGGGACAGGGACCTACAATGAGCAGTTCTTC. It translates to CASSLGTGTYNEQFF.

This clone was counted between two and nine times. The chain is built from TRBV12-3 or TRBV12-4 and TRBJ1-6, with D perhaps TRBD1 (6 bases). The germline V and J ends were trimmed by 6 bases and 17 bases, with 17 bases remaining between them. CDR3 length equals 12 residues. The CDR3, as DNA: TGTGCCAGCAGCCCGCGGGGGCTGACCGTCCACTTT. Translating gives CASSPRGLTVHF.

This rearrangement joins TRBV28 to TRBJ2-2, with TRBD1 identical over 9 bases. The ends lost 2 bases at V and 6 bases at J; junction bases unmatched: 7. The CDR3 is 16 amino acids. The V gene's germline CDR1 is MDHEN and CDR2 SYDVKM. The CDR3 bases are TGTGCCAGCAGTTTACCCGGGACAGGGATCGCCGGGGAGCTGTTTTTT. It translates to CASSLPGTGIAGELFF.

The chain couples TRBV28 to TRBJ2-7; D possibly corresponds to TRBD1 (6 bases). Germline V lookup: CDR1 MDHEN, CDR2 SYDVKM. The V gene lost 2 bases and the J gene lost 13 bases, with 15 bases spanning the gap. The CDR3 spans 12 residues. CDR3 sequence reads: CASSLTGQGVYF. CDR3 bases: TGTGCCAGCAGTTTAACAGGGCAAGGAGTCTACTTC. Full variable domain (rest looked up from reference TRBV28 and TRBJ2-7): DVKVTQSSRYLVKRTGEKVFLECVQDMDHENMFWYRQDPGLGLRLIYFSYDVKMKEKGDIPEGYSVSREKKERFSLILESASTNQTSMYLCASSLTGQGVYFGPGTRLTVT.

The chain links TRBV12-3 or TRBV12-4 to TRBJ2-7; no clear D gene. The CDR3 is made up of 13 amino acids. The V and J ends lost 2 bases and 1 base respectively, with 6 bases between them. This CDR3 is CASSLTASYEQYF. Written as DNA, the CDR3 is TGTGCCAGCAGTTTAACTGCGTCCTACGAGCAGTACTTC.

This chain connects TRBV27 to TRBJ1-5; 11 bases fit TRBD1. Germline values: CDR1 MNHEY, CDR2 SMNVEV (reference sequence). The junction had 11 bases not matched to a gene; V was cut back by 3 bases and J by 4 bases. This CDR3 spans 18 amino acids. In DNA form, the CDR3 reads TGTGCCAGCAGTTTCCCCGGACAGGGGGCAAGTCGGAATCAGCCCCAGCATTTT. Encoded protein: CASSFPGQGASRNQPQHF.

V is TRBV12-3 or TRBV12-4 and J is TRBJ1-1; D is possibly TRBD1 (5 bases). This CDR3 has 11 residues. V shed 5 bases and J shed 8 bases, with 9 bases lying between them. CDR3 nucleotide sequence: TGTGCCAGCAGTACCAACAGGGAAGCTTTCTTT. Its translation is CASSTNREAFF.

The gene calls are TRBV18 and TRBJ2-7, with a tentative D call TRBD2 (6 bases). The V end lost 1 base, the J end lost 5 bases, and 12 bases lay between the germline ends. This CDR3 spans 14 amino acids. Per germline, CDR1 KGHSH and CDR2 LQKENI. The CDR3 here is CASSPLDSGNEQYF. The CDR3 DNA reads TGTGCCAGCTCACCACTCGATAGCGGCAACGAGCAGTACTTC.

This rearrangement joins TRBV24-1 to TRBJ2-3, with 11 bases identical to TRBD2. The CDR3 has 15 amino acids. Germline trimming cut 8 bases from V and 3 bases from J; bases unmatched to any gene: 6. CDR1 and CDR2 from the germline V gene are KGHDR and SFDVKD. This CDR3 is CATTSTSGGTDTQYF. DNA of the CDR3: TGTGCCACCACGTCCACTAGCGGGGGAACAGATACGCAGTATTTT.

The genes are TRBV13 and TRBJ2-6; 7 bases agree with TRBD2. After removal of 3 bases from V and 3 bases from J, the junction contained 8 bases not matched to a gene. CDR1 and CDR2 (germline): PRHDT, FYEKMQ (reference sequence). The length of the CDR3 is 17 residues. CDR3 sequence: CASSFAGVGFGANVLTF. CDR3 DNA sequence: TGTGCCAGCAGCTTTGCGGGAGTAGGTTTTGGGGCCAACGTCCTGACTTTC.

The J gene is TRBJ2-1, the V gene TRBV5-1, with unresolved D. Germline values: CDR1 SGHRS, CDR2 YFSETQ. The CDR3 has 13 amino acids. Deletions cut 0 bases from V and 9 bases from J, with 10 bases between. CDR3 DNA sequence: TGCGCCAGCAGCTTGGCCCCGGCAGGTGAGCAGTTCTTC. It codes for CASSLAPAGEQFF.